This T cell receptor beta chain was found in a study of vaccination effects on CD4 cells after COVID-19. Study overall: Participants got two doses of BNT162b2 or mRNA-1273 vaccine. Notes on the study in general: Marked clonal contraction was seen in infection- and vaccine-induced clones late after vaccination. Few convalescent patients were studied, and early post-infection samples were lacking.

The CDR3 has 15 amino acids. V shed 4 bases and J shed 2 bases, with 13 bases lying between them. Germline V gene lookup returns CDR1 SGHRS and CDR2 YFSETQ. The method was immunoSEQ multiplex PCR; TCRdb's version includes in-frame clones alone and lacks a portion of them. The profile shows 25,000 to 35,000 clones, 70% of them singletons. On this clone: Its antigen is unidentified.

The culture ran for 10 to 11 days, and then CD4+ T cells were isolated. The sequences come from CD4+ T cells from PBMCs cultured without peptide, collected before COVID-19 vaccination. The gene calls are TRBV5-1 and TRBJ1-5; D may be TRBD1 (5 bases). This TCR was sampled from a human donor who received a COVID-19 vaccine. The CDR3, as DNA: TGCGCCAGCAGCAGCCAGGGAGGGGGCAATCAGCCCCAGCATTTT. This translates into CASSSQGGGNQPQHF.